The 2 T cell receptor beta chains in this list originate from one sample, sequenced in a study of human T cells and chemical hapten exposure. From the RACE reads, TCRdb called clonotypes with MiXCR, one entry per CDR3 protein. The sample holds 80,000 to 95,000 distinct CDR3 sequences; around a tenth are singletons and the top ten take around 1.4%. The time point: patch test 2, 6 weeks after DPC sensitization. The treatment is: therapeutic diphenylcyclopropenone sensitization with weekly scalp DPC. Material: whole blood, obtained in connection with sensitization to the hapten diphenylcyclopropenone (DPC). The receptor source for this set is a man aged 18 to 29 with alopecia areata. Some clones in this sample may be carry-over from other donors' samples.

This clonotype has only a few counts. This rearrangement joins TRBV11-1 to TRBJ2-7; D tentatively fits TRBD1 or TRBD2 (5 bases each). The CDR3 totals 15 residues. Germline V CDR1 and CDR2: SGHAT, FQDESV (reference sequence). The V end was cut by 6 bases, the J end by 2 bases, with 17 bases between. The CDR3 sequence is CASSPNLGVTYEQYF. The CDR3, as DNA: TGTGCCAGCAGTCCAAATCTGGGGGTAACCTACGAGCAGTACTTC.

This clonotype has ten or more counts. The chain couples TRBV19 to TRBJ2-7; TRBD1 agrees at 10 bases. V gave up 0 bases and J gave up 7 bases; unmatched junction bases: 15. From germline, CDR1 is LNHDA and CDR2 SQIVND (reference sequence). The CDR3 consists of 18 residues. The CDR3 nucleotides are TGTGCCAGTAGTATAGATCCCCCCGGGACAGGGGCTCTCCGGGAGCAGTACTTC. It encodes CASSIDPPGTGALREQYF.